These T cell receptor beta chains were read from a single sample in a study of a mutant IDH1 vaccine in newly diagnosed glioma. These receptors have no identified antigens. Here immunoSEQ multiplex PCR was the method, and the copy in TCRdb shows in-frame clones only, minus some. This sample has 13,000 or so clones, with around three quarters found just once. The sequenced sample was PBMCs, obtained from a glioma patient whose treatment included an IDH1 peptide vaccine. The receptors here all came from a woman between 40 and 50 years old with glioma. The CDR3 runs from the conserved cysteine through the conserved F or W. The D gene is left open where the match is weak. Some rows have no size entry. The others give once, few or many, or a class for an expanded clone.

V gene: TRBV29-1; clone size: -; J gene: TRBJ1-6; D gene: -; CDR3 protein: CSVRSTYNSPLHF; CDR3 DNA: TGCAGCGTTAGGAGCACCTATAATTCACCCCTCCACTTT
V gene: TRBV4-3; clone size: -; J gene: TRBJ2-3; D gene: -; CDR3 protein: CASSRDRITDTQYF; CDR3 DNA: TGCGCCAGCAGCCGAGACAGAATCACAGATACGCAGTATTTT
V gene: TRBV13; clone size: -; J gene: TRBJ2-7; D gene: -; CDR3 protein: CASSLEAAKAYEQYF; CDR3 DNA: TGTGCCAGCAGCTTAGAGGCGGCTAAAGCCTACGAGCAGTACTTC
V gene: TRBV5-4; clone size: once; J gene: TRBJ1-5; D gene: TRBD1; CDR3 protein: CASSPGTDLQPQHF; CDR3 DNA: TGTGCCAGCAGCCCCGGGACAGACCTTCAGCCCCAGCATTTT
V gene: TRBV5-4; clone size: -; J gene: TRBJ1-1; D gene: -; CDR3 protein: CASSRSGARNTEAFF; CDR3 DNA: TGTGCCAGCAGCCGGTCGGGGGCGCGGAACACTGAAGCTTTCTTT
V gene: TRBV18; clone size: -; J gene: TRBJ1-1; D gene: -; CDR3 protein: CASSPYSTEAFF; CDR3 DNA: TGTGCCAGCTCACCGTATTCCACTGAAGCTTTCTTT
V gene: TRBV9; clone size: -; J gene: TRBJ2-3; D gene: TRBD2; CDR3 protein: CASSVALRGGTDTQYF; CDR3 DNA: TGTGCCAGCAGCGTAGCCCTGCGGGGGGGCACAGATACGCAGTATTTT
V gene: TRBV7-8; clone size: -; J gene: TRBJ2-1; D gene: -; CDR3 protein: CASSSRDNNEQFF; CDR3 DNA: TGTGCCAGCAGCTCACGGGACAACAATGAGCAGTTCTTC
V gene: TRBV11-2; clone size: -; J gene: TRBJ2-7; D gene: -; CDR3 protein: CASRQGYEQYF; CDR3 DNA: TGTGCCAGCAGACAGGGCTACGAGCAGTACTTC
V gene: TRBV11-3; clone size: -; J gene: TRBJ2-1; D gene: -; CDR3 protein: CASSLGVWLAGSSYNEQFF; CDR3 DNA: TGTGCCAGCAGCTTAGGCGTTTGGCTGGCGGGGTCCTCCTACAATGAGCAGTTCTTC
V gene: TRBV5-8; clone size: -; J gene: TRBJ2-7; D gene: -; CDR3 protein: CASSRDFSQTFGGEQYF; CDR3 DNA: TGTGCCAGCAGCCGAGATTTCTCGCAGACCTTTGGGGGGGAGCAGTACTTC
V gene: TRBV6-1; clone size: -; J gene: TRBJ2-1; D gene: TRBD1; CDR3 protein: CASRPGQSSYNEQFF; CDR3 DNA: TGTGCCAGCAGACCGGGACAGAGCTCCTACAATGAGCAGTTCTTC
V gene: TRBV6-1; clone size: few; J gene: TRBJ1-1; D gene: -; CDR3 protein: CASSEVVDTEAFF; CDR3 DNA: TGTGCCAGCAGTGAGGTGGTAGACACTGAAGCTTTCTTT
V gene: TRBV18; clone size: -; J gene: TRBJ2-5; D gene: -; CDR3 protein: CASSPQGTIETQYF; CDR3 DNA: TGTGCCAGCTCACCACAGGGGACCATAGAGACCCAGTACTTC
V gene: TRBV28; clone size: -; J gene: TRBJ2-2; D gene: -; CDR3 protein: CASSLGYRSLLDTGELFF; CDR3 DNA: TGTGCCAGCAGTTTGGGGTACAGGAGTTTATTAGACACCGGGGAGCTGTTTTTT
V gene: TRBV9; clone size: -; J gene: TRBJ1-3; D gene: TRBD1; CDR3 protein: CASSVATGTDAGQGGNTIYF; CDR3 DNA: TGTGCCAGCAGCGTAGCTACTGGGACAGACGCCGGGCAGGGGGGAAACACCATATATTTT
V gene: TRBV4-3; clone size: -; J gene: TRBJ2-7; D gene: -; CDR3 protein: CASSQVGGYEQYF; CDR3 DNA: TGCGCCAGCAGCCAAGTGGGGGGCTACGAGCAGTACTTC
V gene: TRBV7-2; clone size: few; J gene: TRBJ2-7; D gene: -; CDR3 protein: CASTYLGRAYYEQYF; CDR3 DNA: TGTGCCAGTACCTACCTGGGCCGGGCTTATTACGAGCAGTACTTC
V gene: TRBV7-9; clone size: -; J gene: TRBJ2-5; D gene: TRBD2; CDR3 protein: CASSRSSGRDSETQYF; CDR3 DNA: TGTGCCAGCAGCCGTTCTAGCGGGAGGGATTCGGAGACCCAGTACTTC
V gene: TRBV28; clone size: -; J gene: TRBJ2-5; D gene: -; CDR3 protein: CASSQIGTPNGSPETQYF; CDR3 DNA: TGTGCCAGCAGTCAAATCGGGACACCCAACGGGTCCCCAGAGACCCAGTACTTC
V gene: TRBV25-1; clone size: -; J gene: TRBJ2-7; D gene: -; CDR3 protein: CASSENIQGYEQYF; CDR3 DNA: TGTGCCAGCAGTGAAAATATCCAGGGCTACGAGCAGTACTTC
V gene: TRBV6-5; clone size: -; J gene: TRBJ1-1; D gene: -; CDR3 protein: CASTEGTEAFF; CDR3 DNA: TGTGCCAGCACCGAGGGAACTGAAGCTTTCTTT
V gene: TRBV5-1; clone size: once; J gene: TRBJ2-1; D gene: TRBD2; CDR3 protein: CASSLEGTSGYNEQFF; CDR3 DNA: TGCGCCAGCAGCTTGGAGGGGACTAGCGGTTACAATGAGCAGTTCTTC
V gene: TRBV10-3; clone size: -; J gene: TRBJ1-2; D gene: -; CDR3 protein: CAISYGPDYGYTF; CDR3 DNA: TGTGCCATCAGTTACGGGCCGGACTATGGCTACACCTTC
V gene: TRBV6-5; clone size: once; J gene: TRBJ2-7; D gene: -; CDR3 protein: CASSYSPYEQYF; CDR3 DNA: TGTGCCAGCAGTTACTCCCCCTACGAGCAGTACTTC
V gene: TRBV28; clone size: -; J gene: TRBJ1-1; D gene: -; CDR3 protein: CASSPPLLLQGTEAFF; CDR3 DNA: TGTGCCAGCAGTCCCCCCCTTTTACTCCAGGGCACTGAAGCTTTCTTT
V gene: TRBV29-1; clone size: -; J gene: TRBJ2-2; D gene: TRBD1; CDR3 protein: CSAQDRTANTGELFF; CDR3 DNA: TGCAGCGCCCAGGACAGGACCGCGAACACCGGGGAGCTGTTTTTT
V gene: TRBV11-2; clone size: -; J gene: TRBJ1-1; D gene: TRBD1; CDR3 protein: CASSLGQGPTEAFF; CDR3 DNA: TGTGCCAGCAGCTTAGGACAGGGCCCCACTGAAGCTTTCTTT
V gene: TRBV5-1; clone size: few; J gene: TRBJ1-5; D gene: -; CDR3 protein: CASSLGEGSNQPQHF; CDR3 DNA: TGCGCCAGCAGTCTAGGGGAGGGTAGCAATCAGCCCCAGCATTTT
V gene: TRBV29-1; clone size: -; J gene: TRBJ1-1; D gene: TRBD1; CDR3 protein: CSTGQGDEAFF; CDR3 DNA: TGCAGCACCGGACAGGGAGATGAAGCTTTCTTT
V gene: TRBV5-6; clone size: -; J gene: TRBJ2-7; D gene: -; CDR3 protein: CASSLDRQGKAYEQYF; CDR3 DNA: TGTGCCAGCAGCTTGGATAGGCAGGGTAAGGCCTACGAGCAGTACTTC
V gene: TRBV28; clone size: -; J gene: TRBJ2-7; D gene: TRBD1; CDR3 protein: CASSQGDRVQEQYF; CDR3 DNA: TGTGCCAGCAGTCAGGGGGACAGGGTACAAGAGCAGTACTTC
V gene: TRBV5-1; clone size: -; J gene: TRBJ2-1; D gene: -; CDR3 protein: CASSLDSSGASVFF; CDR3 DNA: TGCGCCAGCAGCTTGGATAGTTCCGGGGCCTCTGTCTTCTTC
V gene: TRBV18; clone size: -; J gene: TRBJ2-3; D gene: -; CDR3 protein: CASSGSADTQYF; CDR3 DNA: TGTGCCAGCTCAGGGAGCGCAGATACGCAGTATTTT
V gene: TRBV5-1; clone size: -; J gene: TRBJ2-7; D gene: -; CDR3 protein: CASSVGVAANYEQYF; CDR3 DNA: TGCGCCAGCAGCGTCGGGGTGGCAGCTAACTACGAGCAGTACTTC
V gene: TRBV7-2; clone size: -; J gene: TRBJ1-1; D gene: -; CDR3 protein: CASSLDRFTEAFF; CDR3 DNA: TGTGCCAGCAGCTTAGACAGGTTTACTGAAGCTTTCTTT
V gene: TRBV27; clone size: few; J gene: TRBJ2-7; D gene: -; CDR3 protein: CASSLIQGPSYEQYF; CDR3 DNA: TGTGCCAGCAGTTTAATTCAAGGACCCTCCTACGAGCAGTACTTC
V gene: TRBV5-1; clone size: -; J gene: TRBJ1-1; D gene: TRBD1; CDR3 protein: CASSSRQGGGNTEAFF; CDR3 DNA: TGCGCCAGCAGCTCCCGACAGGGAGGGGGGAACACTGAAGCTTTCTTT
V gene: TRBV10-3; clone size: -; J gene: TRBJ2-2; D gene: TRBD2; CDR3 protein: CAIRAGGPGTGELFF; CDR3 DNA: TGTGCCATCAGAGCGGGGGGGCCTGGAACCGGGGAGCTGTTTTTT
V gene: TRBV30; clone size: -; J gene: TRBJ1-5; D gene: -; CDR3 protein: CAWSAQASRQPQHF; CDR3 DNA: TGTGCCTGGAGTGCCCAGGCCTCCCGGCAGCCCCAGCATTTT
V gene: TRBV28; clone size: few; J gene: TRBJ1-1; D gene: -; CDR3 protein: CASSLPHVIMNTEAFF; CDR3 DNA: TGTGCCAGCAGTTTACCCCATGTGATAATGAACACTGAAGCTTTCTTT
V gene: TRBV9; clone size: few; J gene: TRBJ2-1; D gene: -; CDR3 protein: CASSVRPGGGLEAHNEQFF; CDR3 DNA: TGTGCCAGCAGCGTCCGCCCAGGGGGGGGACTAGAGGCTCACAATGAGCAGTTCTTC
V gene: TRBV9; clone size: -; J gene: TRBJ2-2; D gene: -; CDR3 protein: CASSVDPNTGELFF; CDR3 DNA: TGTGCCAGCAGCGTAGACCCGAACACCGGGGAGCTGTTTTTT
V gene: TRBV7-2; clone size: -; J gene: TRBJ1-2; D gene: -; CDR3 protein: CASSLLAGTKGSYGYTF; CDR3 DNA: TGTGCCAGCAGCTTATTAGCAGGAACTAAGGGGTCCTATGGCTACACCTTC
V gene: TRBV11-2; clone size: -; J gene: TRBJ2-7; D gene: TRBD2; CDR3 protein: CASSPSREGLYEQYF; CDR3 DNA: TGTGCCAGCAGTCCCTCGCGGGAGGGCCTCTACGAGCAGTACTTC
V gene: TRBV4-3; clone size: -; J gene: TRBJ1-4; D gene: -; CDR3 protein: CASSPGWATNEKLFF; CDR3 DNA: TGCGCCAGCAGCCCAGGGTGGGCAACTAATGAAAAACTGTTTTTT
V gene: TRBV28; clone size: -; J gene: TRBJ2-1; D gene: -; CDR3 protein: CASSWGGTAGNEQFF; CDR3 DNA: TGTGCCAGCAGTTGGGGCGGGACGGCGGGGAATGAGCAGTTCTTC
V gene: TRBV7-2; clone size: -; J gene: TRBJ2-1; D gene: TRBD2; CDR3 protein: CASSFTGTRGYNEQFF; CDR3 DNA: TGTGCCAGCAGCTTTACCGGGACTAGAGGGTACAATGAGCAGTTCTTC
V gene: TRBV4-3; clone size: -; J gene: TRBJ1-2; D gene: TRBD1; CDR3 protein: CASSQDFGSGGRGYTF; CDR3 DNA: TGCGCCAGCAGCCAAGATTTCGGATCAGGGGGCCGTGGCTACACCTTC
V gene: TRBV25-1; clone size: -; J gene: TRBJ2-7; D gene: TRBD1; CDR3 protein: CASTTGGQQYF; CDR3 DNA: TGTGCCAGCACGACAGGGGGCCAGCAGTACTTC
V gene: TRBV19; clone size: -; J gene: TRBJ2-6; D gene: -; CDR3 protein: CASSLNGANVLTF; CDR3 DNA: TGTGCCAGTAGTTTGAATGGGGCCAACGTCCTGACTTTC
V gene: TRBV19; clone size: -; J gene: TRBJ2-6; D gene: TRBD1; CDR3 protein: CATRTGAGANVLTF; CDR3 DNA: TGTGCCACCCGGACAGGGGCCGGGGCCAACGTCCTGACTTTC
V gene: TRBV7-8; clone size: -; J gene: TRBJ2-7; D gene: -; CDR3 protein: CASSLVRGSYEQYF; CDR3 DNA: TGTGCCAGCAGCTTAGTGCGGGGCTCCTACGAGCAGTACTTC
V gene: TRBV9; clone size: once; J gene: TRBJ2-2; D gene: -; CDR3 protein: CASSVNTGELFF; CDR3 DNA: TGTGCCAGCAGCGTAAACACCGGGGAGCTGTTTTTT
V gene: TRBV19; clone size: -; J gene: TRBJ1-1; D gene: -; CDR3 protein: CASRDTRGAVNTEAFF; CDR3 DNA: TGTGCCAGTCGTGATACAAGGGGTGCCGTGAACACTGAAGCTTTCTTT
V gene: TRBV15; clone size: -; J gene: TRBJ2-5; D gene: -; CDR3 protein: CATSREGLLTETQYF; CDR3 DNA: TGTGCCACCAGCAGAGAGGGACTCTTGACGGAGACCCAGTACTTC
V gene: TRBV28; clone size: -; J gene: TRBJ1-2; D gene: -; CDR3 protein: CASSLDNTPAGYTF; CDR3 DNA: TGTGCCAGCAGTCTCGATAATACCCCAGCTGGCTACACCTTC
V gene: TRBV4-3; clone size: -; J gene: TRBJ2-2; D gene: TRBD2; CDR3 protein: CASSQGFSGSAGELFF; CDR3 DNA: TGCGCCAGCAGCCAAGGATTTAGCGGGAGCGCCGGGGAGCTGTTTTTT
V gene: TRBV28; clone size: once; J gene: TRBJ2-3; D gene: -; CDR3 protein: CASSFPRDDTDTQYF; CDR3 DNA: TGTGCCAGCAGTTTCCCCCGGGACGACACAGATACGCAGTATTTT